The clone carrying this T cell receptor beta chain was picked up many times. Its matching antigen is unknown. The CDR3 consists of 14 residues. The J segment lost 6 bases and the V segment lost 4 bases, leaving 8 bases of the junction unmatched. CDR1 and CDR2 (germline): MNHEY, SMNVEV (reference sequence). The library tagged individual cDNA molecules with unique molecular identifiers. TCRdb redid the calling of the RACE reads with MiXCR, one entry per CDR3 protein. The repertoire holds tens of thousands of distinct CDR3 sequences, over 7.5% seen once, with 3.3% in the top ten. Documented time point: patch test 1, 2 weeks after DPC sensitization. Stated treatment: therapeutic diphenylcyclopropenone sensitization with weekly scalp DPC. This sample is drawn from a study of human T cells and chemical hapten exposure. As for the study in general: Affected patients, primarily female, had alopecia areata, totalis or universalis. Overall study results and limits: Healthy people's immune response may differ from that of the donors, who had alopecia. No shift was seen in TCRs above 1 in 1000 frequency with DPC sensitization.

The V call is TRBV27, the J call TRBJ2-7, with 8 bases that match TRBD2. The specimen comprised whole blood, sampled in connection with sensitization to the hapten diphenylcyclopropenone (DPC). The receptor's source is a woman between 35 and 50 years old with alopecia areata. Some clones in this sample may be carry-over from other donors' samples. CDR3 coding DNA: TGTGCCAGCAGTTCCGCCGGACTAGCACCCGAGCAGTACTTC. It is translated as CASSSAGLAPEQYF.